This record covers a single T cell receptor (beta chain). From the RT-PCR reads, TCRdb called clonotypes with MiXCR, one entry per CDR3 protein. The profile shows about 680,000 distinct CDR3 sequences, approximately 15% of them singletons. Specimen: memory CD4+ T cells from blood. The receptor was derived from a female donor in good health, serving as a healthy control.

CDR3: CATSNSGQGDGYTF. The CDR3, as DNA: TGTGCCACCAGTAACTCGGGACAGGGGGATGGCTACACCTTC. This chain uses TRBV24-1 with TRBJ1-2, with 11 bases lining up with TRBD1. J gave up 6 bases and V 6 bases, and 5 bases lay outside the gene matches. Germline-derived CDR1 and CDR2 are KGHDR and SFDVKD. CDR3 length: 14 amino acids.